One sample yielded the 21 T cell receptor beta chains listed below, sequenced in a study of CD8+CD57+ T cells in acquired aplastic anemia. For CDR3 and TCR beta VDJ profiling, genomic DNA was the template used. MiXCR, applied by TCRdb to the reads, yields one record per CDR3 protein. The sample lists about 420,000 distinct CDR3 sequences; about two thirds were seen once. The sequenced material came from sorted CD4+, CD8+, or CD8+CD57+ T cells (not recorded which) from PBMCs. Receptor source: a human donor in good health, serving as a control.

The gene calls are TRBV7-8 and TRBJ2-2; TRBD2 matches at 8 bases. Germline V lookup: CDR1 SGHVS, CDR2 FQNEAQ. Trimming removed 4 bases from V and 3 bases from J; junction bases left unmatched: 22. The CDR3 runs 21 residues. In DNA form, the CDR3 reads TGTGCCAGCAGCTCCCCTTGGGAAGAGCGGGGGCCTGGGTACGACACCGGGGAGCTGTTTTTT. Translated, it gives CASSSPWEERGPGYDTGELFF.

This clonotype was counted many times. The V gene is TRBV12-3 or TRBV12-4, the J gene TRBJ1-4; no clear D gene. The CDR3 totals 13 residues. V shed 7 bases and J shed 5 bases, with 11 bases lying between them. The CDR3 protein is CASNPGENEKLFF. CDR3 bases: TGTGCCAGCAATCCCGGGGAAAATGAAAAACTGTTTTTT.

J is TRBJ1-5 and V is TRBV7-2, with unresolved D. CDR1 and CDR2 (germline): SGHTA, FQGNSA. V was pared by 4 bases and J by 6 bases, with 13 bases between. This CDR3 comprises 14 residues. CDR3 sequence (DNA): TGTGCCAGCAGCTGCTCGGGGATCGGTCAGCCCCAGCATTTT. Encoded protein: CASSCSGIGQPQHF.

This clonotype was recorded a few times. The chain is built from TRBV3-1 and TRBJ1-1; no definite D call. The CDR3 is made up of 14 amino acids. CDR1 is LGHDT and CDR2 is YNNKEL in the germline V gene (reference sequence). V lost 4 bases to trimming and J lost 5 bases, with 14 bases between them. The CDR3 DNA sequence: TGTGCCAGCAGCCTCCCGGGAGGGAGGACTGAAGCTTTCTTT. This codes for CASSLPGGRTEAFF. The full variable domain, completed using reference TRBV3-1 and TRBJ1-1, is DTAVSQTPKYLVTQMGNDKSIKCEQNLGHDTMYWYKQDSKKFLKIMFSYNNKELIINETVPNRFSPKSPDKAHLNLHINSLELGDSAVYFCASSLPGGRTEAFFGQGTRLTVV.

V is TRBV6-2 or TRBV6-3 and J is TRBJ1-2; TRBD1 matches at 9 bases. V shed 5 bases and J 4 bases; nucleotides not matched to a gene: 11. This CDR3 spans 16 amino acids. Germline V lookup: CDR1 MNHEY, CDR2 SVGEGT. The CDR3 spells CASSRDRTGATYGYTF. The CDR3, as DNA: TGTGCCAGCAGTAGAGATAGGACAGGGGCTACCTATGGCTACACCTTC.

To note about this clonotype: This could be a read error, since a much larger clone is one nucleotide away. The chain employs TRBV4-3 and TRBJ1-2, with D unresolved. Germline V gene lookup returns CDR1 LGHNA and CDR2 YSLEER. CDR3 length: 15 residues. This chain's CDR3 is CAGSQDYQVNYGYTF. In nucleotides, the CDR3 is TGCGCCGGCAGCCAAGATTACCAGGTTAACTATGGCTACACCTTC.

This chain connects TRBV20-1 to TRBJ1-5; TRBD1 might be the D (5 bases). This CDR3 contains 15 residues. Trimming cost V 6 bases and J 3 bases, with 18 bases left between them. Germline lookup yields CDR1 DFQATT and CDR2 SNEGSKA (reference sequence). DNA of the CDR3: TGCAGTGCCACGGGACTAGCGGGGGTCAATCAGCCCCAGCATTTT. It encodes CSATGLAGVNQPQHF.

The rearrangement links TRBV14 to TRBJ1-6; D not resolved. This CDR3 is built from 11 residues. V was cut by 3 bases and J by 14 bases, with 8 bases left in between. Germline CDR1 SGHDN, CDR2 FVKESK. This CDR3 reads CASSQARALHF. Here the CDR3 DNA reads TGTGCCAGCAGCCAGGCTCGAGCCCTCCACTTT.

V is TRBV29-1 and J is TRBJ1-1, with TRBD1 identical over 9 bases. Germline CDR1 and CDR2: SQVTM and ANQGSEA. J gave up 0 bases and V 6 bases, and 8 bases lay outside the gene matches. The CDR3 length is 15 residues. This CDR3 reads CSVFRTGDVNTEAFF. CDR3 nucleotides: TGCAGCGTCTTCCGGACAGGGGACGTGAACACTGAAGCTTTCTTT.

The rearrangement links TRBV12-3 or TRBV12-4 to TRBJ2-7; D possibly corresponds to TRBD2 (5 bases). V lost 7 bases, J lost 6 bases, and 16 bases lay in between. The CDR3 spans 13 residues. The CDR3 loop reads CASTPSGTSEQYF. The CDR3 region has the DNA TGTGCCAGCACCCCCAGTGGCACTAGCGAGCAGTACTTC.

The J gene is TRBJ1-3, the V gene TRBV6-6; D may be TRBD1 (6 bases). CDR3 length: 12 amino acids. Germline lookup yields CDR1 MNHNY and CDR2 SVGAGI (reference sequence). The CDR3, as DNA: TGTGCTACCCAGGGGTCTGGAAACACCATATATTTT. Translation: CATQGSGNTIYF.

Turning to this clonotype: Germline and junction disagree at one end, which may indicate a read error. The rearrangement links TRBV5-1 to TRBJ1-5; D unresolved. The CDR3 sequence is 15 residues long. Germline lookup yields CDR1 SGHRS and CDR2 YFSETQ. Here the CDR3 DNA reads TGTGCCAGCAGCTCGCAAGGCGATAGCAATCAGCCCCAGCATTTT. Translated, it gives CASSSQGDSNQPQHF.

The sample holds many counts of this clonotype. The chain combines TRBV19 with TRBJ1-2, with D possibly being TRBD1 (6 bases). CDR1 and CDR2 (germline): LNHDA, SQIVND (reference sequence). Between the trimmed V and J ends, which lost 5 bases and 4 bases, there was a span of 14 bases. The CDR3 spans 14 residues. CDR3 loop: CASSPQQGIYGYTF. The CDR3, as DNA: TGTGCCAGTAGTCCGCAACAGGGAATCTATGGCTACACCTTC.

With respect to this clonotype: One end of the junction fails to match germline, which may point to a read error. In DNA form, the CDR3 reads TGCGCCAGCAGTTGTCAGGGAAATGAAGCTTTCTTT. Translating gives CASSCQGNEAFF. This sequence joins TRBV5-8 and TRBJ1-1, with D tentatively TRBD1 (5 bases). The CDR3 spans 12 residues. Per the germline V gene, CDR1 is SGHTS and CDR2 is YDEGEE.

This clonotype was counted many times. CDR3 loop: CSAKGTGHPYEQYF. The CDR3 nucleotides read TGCAGTGCGAAAGGGACAGGGCATCCCTACGAGCAGTACTTC. J is TRBJ2-7 and V is TRBV20-1, with TRBD1 identical over 9 bases. V lost 6 bases and J lost 2; bases outside the gene matches: 8. Germline CDR1 reads DFQATT; CDR2 reads SNEGSKA (reference sequence). The CDR3 totals 14 residues.

The CDR3 nucleotides read TGTGCCAGCAGCCCCACCCAGGCCAATCAGCCCCAGCATTTT. Its translation: CASSPTQANQPQHF. The V call is TRBV9, the J call TRBJ1-5; D gene uncertain. There are 14 residues in the CDR3. Germline V lookup: CDR1 SGDLS, CDR2 YYNGEE. V lost 4 bases to trimming and J lost 3 bases, with 11 bases between them.

With regard to this clonotype: The conserved closing phenylalanine or tryptophan is absent in this CDR3, likely reflecting a read error. The DNA is omitted, as the CDR3 cannot be located on it reliably, and the CDR3 follows TCRdb's listing. The V call is TRBV2, the J call TRBJ2-5; TRBD2 is the table's D call and was not checked against the DNA. The germline V gene encodes CDR1 SNHLY and CDR2 FYNNEI. 15 amino acids form the CDR3, both terminal residues included. The CDR3 loop is CASSMAGRAEGAKYL.

The table lists this clonotype with a count of one. The junction shows a germline mismatch at one end, possibly a read error. This chain joins TRBV7-4 and TRBJ1-6; D uncertain. In germline, CDR1 is SGHVT, CDR2 SQSDAQ. This CDR3 region has 13 residues. In DNA, the CDR3 is TGCGCCAGCAGCTTATATGGGAACTACCCCCTCCACTTT. Its translation is CASSLYGNYPLHF. Looking up the rest from reference TRBV7-4 and TRBJ1-6 gives the full variable domain: GAGVSQSPRYKVAKRGRDVALRCDSISGHVTLYWYRQTLGQGSEVLTYSQSDAQRDKSGRPSGRFSAERPERSVSTLKIQRTEQGDSAVYLCASSLYGNYPLHFGNGTRLTVT.

The chain recombines TRBV7-2 with TRBJ2-2; 7 bases line up with TRBD2. The CDR3 consists of 15 residues. The trim removed 5 bases at V and 17 bases at J, leaving 20 bases unmatched. Germline CDR1 SGHTA, CDR2 FQGNSA. CDR3 region: CASSLSGGLTEAFFF. Written as DNA, the CDR3 is TGTGCCAGCAGCCTTTCGGGGGGATTGACTGAAGCTTTCTTTTTT. Drawing the rest from reference TRBV7-2 and TRBJ2-2, the complete variable domain is GAGVSQSPSNKVTEKGKDVELRCDPISGHTALYWYRQSLGQGLEFLIYFQGNSAPDKSGLPSDRFSAERTGGSVSTLTIQRTQQEDSAVYLCASSLSGGLTEAFFFGEGSRLTVL.

On this clonotype: In this CDR3 the conserved last residue, phenylalanine or tryptophan, is missing, so a read error is likely. J is TRBJ1-2 and V is TRBV19; D is ambiguous. Germline-derived CDR1 and CDR2 are LNHDA and SQIVND (reference sequence). V lost 2 bases and J lost 3, with 1 base in between. The CDR3 sequence is 11 residues long. The CDR3 sequence is CASSIHYGYTL. In DNA, the CDR3 is TGTGCCAGTAGTATACACTATGGCTACACCCTC.

The V gene is TRBV29-1, the J gene TRBJ1-2; D is possibly TRBD1 (6 bases). The CDR3 loop spans 15 amino acids. V dropped 5 bases and J dropped 2 bases, with 18 bases sitting between them. Germline V gene sequence: CDR1 SQVTM, CDR2 ANQGSEA. CDR3 nucleotide sequence: TGCAGCGTTTTATTCCTCGGGGGGGGCAACTATGGCTACACCTTC. Protein product: CSVLFLGGGNYGYTF.